This TCR beta chain was recorded in a study of Ad26.COV2.S vaccination and SARS-CoV-2 variants. Repertoires were generated with immunoSEQ multiplex PCR, while TCRdb's copy carries only in-frame clones and drops some. This repertoire shows 300,000 to 400,000 clones, roughly 91% found once; its top ten account for more than 3%. Concerning this clone: The antigen remains unidentified.

Findings and caveats of the study: Recipients given vaccine exceeded placebo recipients in spike-specific TCR breadth.

Treatment here: roughly 19 received Ad26.COV2.S at low or high dose, single or two shots; several received placebo; per-sample allocation not given. On day 63 after the first injection, vaccine and placebo recipients gave samples. Ad26 vector vaccine expressed Wuhan-strain SARS-CoV-2 spike. Trimming stripped 4 bases from V and 9 bases from J, with 22 bases between. The V gene's germline CDR1 is MNHEY and CDR2 SVGAGI. This CDR3 is 15 amino acids long. Sequencing used peripheral blood, obtained in a trial of Ad26.COV2.S vaccine versus placebo. This rearrangement joins TRBV6-5 to TRBJ2-7; the D gene is possibly TRBD2 (6 bases). This TCR derives from a person aged 18-65 years who received the Ad26.COV2.S COVID-19 vaccine or a placebo. The DNA of the CDR3 is TGTGCCAGCAGTTCCTTCCTCGGCTCGGGGGACGGGCAGTACTTC. Translated: CASSSFLGSGDGQYF.